This passage covers 31 T cell receptor beta chains from one sample sequenced in a study of T cell repertoires in cytomegalovirus infection. These receptors lack a known antigen. TCRdb called the reads again in MiXCR, with one record for every CDR3 protein. The sample has under 150,000 distinct CDR3 sequences, roughly a quarter seen once. Sequencing input: PBMCs, sequenced either directly or after in vitro stimulation (not recorded which). All receptors come from a human donor in good health (CMV status not recorded). Some clones in this sample may be carry-over from other donors' samples.

This clonotype has a handful of counts. The chain links TRBV19 to TRBJ1-2; 7 bases align to TRBD1. Unmatched junction bases numbered 5, after V lost 3 bases and J lost 4 bases. CDR3 length: 14 amino acids. Looked up from germline, CDR1 is LNHDA and CDR2 is SQIVND (reference sequence). The DNA of the CDR3 is TGTGCCAGTAGTATTACGGGGACAGCCTATGGCTACACCTTC. This codes for CASSITGTAYGYTF.

At least ten counts were recorded for this clonotype. The rearrangement joins TRBV7-8 to TRBJ1-5; 9 positions agree with TRBD1. The germline CDR1 and CDR2 sequences are SGHVS and FQNEAQ. The J segment lost 4 bases and the V segment lost 5 bases, leaving 6 bases of the junction unmatched. The CDR3 contains 15 residues. CDR3 sequence (DNA): TGTGCCAGCAGCCAGGGGACAGGGATGAATCAGCCCCAGCATTTT. Encoded protein: CASSQGTGMNQPQHF.

The chain recombines TRBV10-3 with TRBJ1-4, with D possibly matching TRBD1 (5 bases). The ends were cut back, 2 bases at V and 6 bases at J, with 13 bases in the middle. CDR1 is ENHRY, CDR2 SYGVKD, per germline. The CDR3 loop spans 15 amino acids. The CDR3 spells CAISEKTPGHEKLFF. The CDR3, as DNA: TGTGCCATCAGTGAGAAGACCCCGGGGCATGAAAAACTGTTTTTT.

This clonotype was seen a few times. V gene TRBV6-1 combines with J gene TRBJ1-1; D is perhaps TRBD1 (5 bases). V was trimmed by 6 bases and J by 0 bases, leaving 14 bases between them. Germline CDR1 and CDR2: MNHNS and SASEGT. The length of the CDR3 is 15 residues. This CDR3 reads CASRERQILNTEAFF. CDR3 bases: TGTGCCAGCAGGGAAAGACAGATTTTGAACACTGAAGCTTTCTTT.

This clonotype occurred many times. The chain is built from TRBV7-2 and TRBJ2-7, with D maybe TRBD2 (7 bases). This CDR3 has 13 residues. The ends were cut back, 3 bases at V and 5 bases at J, with 11 bases in the middle. Germline CDR1 reads SGHTA; CDR2 reads FQGNSA. In nucleotides, the CDR3 is TGTGCCAGCAGCTTGGGAGGGGGTAACGAGCAGTACGTC. It codes for CASSLGGGNEQYV.

The CDR3 nucleotides are TGTGCCAGCAGCTTAAGGGGTATAAAGACCCAGTACTTC. This sequence encodes CASSLRGIKTQYF. V gene TRBV5-4 combines with J gene TRBJ2-5; D might be TRBD1 (5 bases). This CDR3 has 13 residues. Germline V gene lookup returns CDR1 SGHNT and CDR2 YYREEE (reference sequence). Trimming shortened V by 2 bases and J by 6 bases, and 11 bases separated the two germline ends.

This clonotype came up a few times. The chain links TRBV27 to TRBJ2-7; unclear D gene. V shed 5 bases and J shed 6 bases, with 17 bases lying between them. The CDR3 spans 14 residues. Germline V gene lookup returns CDR1 MNHEY and CDR2 SMNVEV (reference sequence). The CDR3 reads CASSDDGKIFEQYF. In DNA form, the CDR3 reads TGTGCCAGCAGTGACGACGGTAAAATCTTCGAGCAGTACTTC.

The V and J genes are TRBV11-3 and TRBJ1-1; D remains ambiguous. Germline V gives CDR1 SGHNT, CDR2 YENEEA. This CDR3 has 16 amino acids. Trimming shortened V by 0 bases and J by 4 bases, and 15 bases separated the two germline ends. The CDR3 nucleotides are TGTGCCAGCAGCTTAGAGGGTCCGGGGAACTTCACTGAAGCTTTCTTT. Translation: CASSLEGPGNFTEAFF.

The gene calls are TRBV4-3 and TRBJ2-7; D gene ambiguous. Germline CDR1 reads LGHNA; CDR2 reads YSLEER. The germline V and J ends were trimmed by 1 base and 7 bases, with 11 bases remaining between them. The CDR3 is made up of 13 amino acids. The CDR3 sequence: CASSQALGKEQYV. The CDR3, as DNA: TGCGCCAGCAGCCAAGCTCTGGGTAAGGAGCAGTACGTC.

The chain employs TRBV29-1 and TRBJ2-3; 11 positions match TRBD2. V was pared by 8 bases and J by 0 bases, with 4 bases of the junction left unmatched. CDR3 length: 14 amino acids. CDR1 and CDR2 (germline): SQVTM, ANQGSEA. The CDR3 loop is CSTRTSGSTDTQYF. The CDR3 bases are TGCAGCACCCGGACTAGCGGGAGCACAGATACGCAGTATTTT.

The chain has TRBV9 and TRBJ1-4; D might be TRBD1 (6 bases). Germline V gene lookup returns CDR1 SGDLS and CDR2 YYNGEE. The length of the CDR3 is 15 residues. V was shortened by 4 bases and J by 0 bases, with 10 bases between the two germline ends. CDR3 coding DNA: TGTGCCAGCAGCTTAAGACAGGCAACTAATGAAAAACTGTTTTTT. Translation: CASSLRQATNEKLFF. The full variable domain, rest sourced from reference TRBV9 and TRBJ1-4, is DSGVTQTPKHLITATGQRVTLRCSPRSGDLSVYWYQQSLDQGLQFLIQYYNGEERAKGNILERFSAQQFPDLHSELNLSSLELGDSALYFCASSLRQATNEKLFFGSGTQLSVL.

J is TRBJ2-1 and V is TRBV30, with D possibly matching TRBD1 (6 bases). Between the trimmed V and J ends, which lost 2 bases and 1 base, there was a span of 15 bases. Germline V CDR1 and CDR2: GTSNPN, SVGIG (reference sequence). The CDR3 loop spans 16 amino acids. This chain's CDR3 is CAWSKTGTVSYNEQFF. DNA of the CDR3: TGTGCCTGGAGTAAAACAGGGACGGTATCCTACAATGAGCAGTTCTTC.

V gene TRBV6-2 or TRBV6-3 combines with J gene TRBJ2-1; TRBD1 aligns across 8 bases. Germline CDR1 is MNHEY and CDR2 is SVGEGT. V lost 2 bases to trimming and J lost 6 bases; unmatched junction nucleotides: 6. The CDR3 covers 15 residues. The CDR3 loop is CASSYRQGISNEQFF. The DNA of the CDR3 is TGTGCCAGCAGTTACCGACAGGGGATCAGCAATGAGCAGTTCTTC.

This chain joins TRBV20-1 and TRBJ2-2; D is ambiguous. The CDR3 has 11 amino acids. Trimming took off 3 bases at V and 8 bases at J, with 7 bases between the two ends. Germline values: CDR1 DFQATT, CDR2 SNEGSKA (reference sequence). CDR3 nucleotides: TGCAGTGCTAGGTTAAGAGGGGAGCTGTTTTTT. Encoded protein: CSARLRGELFF.

The chain combines TRBV27 with TRBJ2-7; D is uncertain. V lost 5 bases and J lost 2, with 16 bases in between. Germline-derived CDR1 and CDR2 are MNHEY and SMNVEV (reference sequence). The CDR3 contains 15 residues. CDR3 protein: CASSPRRYTPYEQYF. In nucleotides, the CDR3 is TGTGCCAGCAGTCCAAGGCGGTACACGCCCTACGAGCAGTACTTC.

The gene calls are TRBV20-1 and TRBJ2-3, with no clear D. Looked up from germline, CDR1 is DFQATT and CDR2 is SNEGSKA (reference sequence). V lost 6 bases and J lost 3, with 13 bases in between. The CDR3 contains 13 residues. CDR3 amino acids: CSAASRGTDTQYF. The CDR3 DNA follows: TGCAGTGCCGCATCCCGAGGAACAGATACGCAGTATTTT.

This chain connects TRBV28 to TRBJ2-1; 9 nucleotides agree with TRBD1. CDR1 and CDR2 (germline): MDHEN, SYDVKM. J lost 9 bases, V lost 8 bases, and 2 bases had no gene match. The CDR3 consists of 11 residues. The CDR3 is CASSGQGEQFF. CDR3 in DNA: TGTGCCAGCTCGGGACAGGGTGAGCAGTTCTTC.

The chain recombines TRBV20-1 with TRBJ2-5; a possible D gene is TRBD1 (5 bases). V was trimmed by 5 bases and J by 5 bases, leaving 15 bases between them. Germline assignment: CDR1 DFQATT and CDR2 SNEGSKA (reference sequence). This CDR3 is built from 13 residues. The CDR3 sequence is CSAPNDSGETQYF. CDR3 nucleotide sequence: TGCAGTGCTCCTAACGACAGTGGGGAGACCCAGTACTTC.

This clonotype was observed a single time. V and J are TRBV24-1 and TRBJ2-1; perhaps D is TRBD1 or TRBD2 (5 bases each). The germline V and J ends were trimmed by 5 bases and 10 bases, with 14 bases remaining between them. There are 13 residues in the CDR3. Germline lookup yields CDR1 KGHDR and CDR2 SFDVKD. CDR3 sequence reads: CATSGFRGEEQFF. CDR3 bases: TGTGCCACCAGTGGATTTCGGGGCGAAGAGCAGTTCTTC.

This clonotype was picked up many times. This chain uses TRBV7-6 with TRBJ2-1; D not certain. Germline V CDR1 and CDR2: SGHVS, FNYEAQ. CDR3 length equals 11 residues. Trimming stripped 3 bases from V and 13 bases from J, with 10 bases between. The CDR3 DNA follows: TGTGCCAGCAGCTTCAACTTCCTACAGTTCTTC. It translates to CASSFNFLQFF. Using reference TRBV7-6 and TRBJ2-1 for the parts outside the CDR3, the full variable domain is GAGVSQSPRYKVTKRGQDVALRCDPISGHVSLYWYRQALGQGPEFLTYFNYEAQQDKSGLPNDRFSAERPEGSISTLTIQRTEQRDSAMYRCASSFNFLQFFGPGTRLTVL.

This clonotype was seen only a few times. This chain links TRBV6-2 or TRBV6-3 with TRBJ1-1, with 8 positions matching TRBD1. This CDR3 region has 15 residues. The V and J ends lost 7 bases and 1 base, in that order; junction bases with no gene match: 8. In germline, CDR1 is MNHEY, CDR2 SVGEGT. The CDR3 nucleotides read TGTGCCAGCACCCTCCAGGGGGCAGGGAACACTGAAGCTTTCTTT. As protein: CASTLQGAGNTEAFF.

This chain joins TRBV20-1 and TRBJ2-7; either TRBD1 or TRBD2 may supply D (6 bases each). V was clipped by 6 bases and J by 3 bases, with 15 bases between them. The length of the CDR3 is 13 residues. CDR1 and CDR2 from the germline V gene are DFQATT and SNEGSKA (reference sequence). This CDR3 is CSAKQGGLYEQYF. CDR3 nucleotides: TGCAGTGCAAAACAGGGAGGCCTCTACGAGCAGTACTTC.

This clonotype was observed at least ten times. The chain links TRBV7-9 to TRBJ2-3; no clear D. With 0 bases removed from V and 2 bases from J, the gap between germline ends came to 3 bases. The CDR3 covers 13 residues. Per germline, CDR1 SEHNR and CDR2 FQNEAQ (reference sequence). The CDR3 sequence: CASSLAITDTQYF. DNA of the CDR3: TGTGCCAGCAGCTTAGCGATCACAGATACGCAGTATTTT.

This clonotype showed up just a few times. The chain joins TRBV12-5 to TRBJ2-2; 9 bases are a match to TRBD1. The CDR3 sequence is 15 residues long. The trim removed 6 bases at V and 4 bases at J, leaving 6 bases unmatched. Germline-derived CDR1 and CDR2 are LGHNT and FRNRAP. The CDR3 region has the DNA TGTGCTAGTGGCACAGGGGGCCGTACCACCGGGGAGCTGTTTTTT. Translating it yields CASGTGGRTTGELFF.

This clonotype was picked up many times. This chain links TRBV6-2 or TRBV6-3 with TRBJ2-5; D is possibly TRBD1 (5 bases). In germline, CDR1 is MNHEY, CDR2 SVGEGT. CDR3 size: 15 residues. Trimming cost V 6 bases and J 2 bases, with 16 bases left between them. The CDR3 loop reads CASRPLGGAQETQYF. The CDR3 nucleotides are TGTGCCAGCAGGCCTCTAGGTGGGGCACAAGAGACCCAGTACTTC.

The rearrangement links TRBV6-2 or TRBV6-3 to TRBJ2-1; TRBD2 matches at 8 bases. With 6 bases clipped from V and 7 bases from J, the junction kept 8 bases outside the gene matches. This CDR3 has 14 amino acids. Germline V gives CDR1 MNHEY, CDR2 SVGEGT. CDR3 DNA: TGTGCCAGCAGGACTACGGGAGGGGGGAATGAGCAGTTCTTC. This sequence encodes CASRTTGGGNEQFF.

The genes are TRBV5-6 and TRBJ1-1; D is unclear. The CDR3 consists of 12 residues. V lost 0 bases and J lost 7, with 7 bases in between. Germline V CDR1 and CDR2: SGHDT, YYEEEE. The CDR3 here is CASSLATNEAFF. Here the CDR3 DNA reads TGTGCCAGCAGCTTGGCCACGAATGAAGCTTTCTTT.

This clonotype was counted at least ten times. The chain has TRBV6-1 and TRBJ2-3; D is undetermined. Trimming cost V 3 bases and J 1 base, with 5 bases left between them. CDR3 length equals 13 residues. Germline loops: CDR1 MNHNS, CDR2 SASEGT. In DNA form, the CDR3 reads TGTGCCAGCAGTGAGGGCGGCACAGATACGCAGTATTTT. It codes for CASSEGGTDTQYF.

The genes are TRBV12-3 or TRBV12-4 and TRBJ1-4; 8 nucleotides line up with TRBD1. After removal of 5 bases from V and 8 bases from J, the junction contained 10 bases not matched to a gene. The CDR3 spans 15 residues. CDR3 protein: CASSPPQGAEEKLFF. Written as DNA, the CDR3 is TGTGCCAGCAGTCCGCCCCAGGGGGCGGAGGAAAAACTGTTTTTT.

The chain combines TRBV4-1 with TRBJ2-6; D is undetermined. The CDR3 covers 16 residues. V lost 1 base and J 1 base, leaving 8 bases between the germline ends. CDR1 and CDR2 from the germline V gene are MGHRA and YSYEKL. The CDR3 spells CASSQGSGSGANVLTF. CDR3 bases: TGCGCCAGCAGCCAAGGGAGTGGTTCTGGGGCCAACGTCCTGACTTTC.

This clonotype has only a few counts. CDR3: CASSYDRLDTQYF. CDR3 DNA: TGTGCCAGCAGTTACGACAGACTAGATACGCAGTATTTT. The rearrangement uses TRBV6-5 and TRBJ2-3; D possibly corresponds to TRBD1 (5 bases). In germline, CDR1 is MNHEY, CDR2 SVGAGI. V lost 2 bases and J 5 bases, leaving 8 bases between the germline ends. The CDR3 spans 13 residues.